This T cell receptor beta chain was identified during a study of T cells after yellow fever vaccination. By 5'RACE template switching, TCR cDNA was produced, with a universal primer site and UMIs added in the process. MiXCR, applied by TCRdb to the 5' RACE reads, yields one record per CDR3 protein. This table holds some 32,000 distinct CDR3 sequences, approximately 7% found once. Points from the study as a whole: The secondary response was weaker, and its peak arrived faster, on day 5 versus 15. At around 95% for CD4 and approximately 88% for CD8, most primary-vaccination clones showed up again after the booster.

Germline loops: CDR1 SGHRS, CDR2 YFSETQ. This CDR3 is 13 amino acids long. Trimming pared 0 bases from V and 8 bases from J, leaving 6 bases between. This clonotype appeared a few times. This chain uses TRBV5-1 with TRBJ1-6; no reliable D call. This receptor was taken from a man aged 18 to 29 who received the YFV17D yellow fever vaccine. The sequenced sample was PBMCs, either bulk or a sorted T-cell subset (CD4+, CD8+, memory, or dextramer-sorted; not recorded which), obtained on the day of the first yellow fever vaccination. This CDR3 reads CASSLDTDSPLHF. CDR3 in DNA: TGCGCCAGCAGCTTGGATACAGATTCACCCCTCCACTTT. The whole variable domain, remainder taken from reference TRBV5-1 and TRBJ1-6, is KAGVTQTPRYLIKTRGQQVTLSCSPISGHRSVSWYQQTPGQGLQFLFEYFSETQRNKGNFPGRFSGRQFSNSRSEMNVSTLELGDSALYLCASSLDTDSPLHFGNGTRLTVT.